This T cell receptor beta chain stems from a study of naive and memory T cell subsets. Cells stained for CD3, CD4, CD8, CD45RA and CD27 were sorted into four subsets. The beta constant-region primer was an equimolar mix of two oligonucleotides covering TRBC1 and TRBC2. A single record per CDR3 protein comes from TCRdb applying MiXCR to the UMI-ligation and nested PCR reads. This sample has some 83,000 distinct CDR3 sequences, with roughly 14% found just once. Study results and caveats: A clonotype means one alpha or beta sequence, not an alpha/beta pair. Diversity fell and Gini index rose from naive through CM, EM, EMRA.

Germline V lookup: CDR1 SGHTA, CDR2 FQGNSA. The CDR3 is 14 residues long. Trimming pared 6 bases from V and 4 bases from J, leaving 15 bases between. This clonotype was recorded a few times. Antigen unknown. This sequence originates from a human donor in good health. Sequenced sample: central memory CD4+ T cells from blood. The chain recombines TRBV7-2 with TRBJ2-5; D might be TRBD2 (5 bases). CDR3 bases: TGTGCCAGCAGTCCCCGTTCCGGGGTAGAGACCCAGTACTTC. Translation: CASSPRSGVETQYF.